The rows below give T cell receptor beta chains drawn from one sample of a study of Graves' ophthalmopathy and Graves' hyperthyroidism. TCRdb re-derived calls from the multiplex PCR reads in MiXCR, one entry per CDR3 protein. This table holds under 250,000 distinct CDR3 sequences, 25% to 30% found once. The sequenced material came from peripheral blood. The receptors shown here come from a man aged 50-60 years with Graves' ophthalmopathy. Each CDR3 is given with its conserved first and last residue. Fields, in order: V gene, J gene, CDR3 protein.

V gene: TRBV6-1; J gene: TRBJ1-1; CDR3 protein: CASRLSWTVLTEAFF
V gene: TRBV6-1; J gene: TRBJ2-7; CDR3 protein: CASSEATSSYEQYF
V gene: TRBV14; J gene: TRBJ2-7; CDR3 protein: CASSQTGLPEQYF
V gene: TRBV12-3/TRBV12-4; J gene: TRBJ1-1; CDR3 protein: CASSFTTDGIENTEAFF
V gene: TRBV12-3/TRBV12-4; J gene: TRBJ2-5; CDR3 protein: CASSSGIGQETQYF
V gene: TRBV27; J gene: TRBJ2-7; CDR3 protein: CASSGTSGRLHEQYF
V gene: TRBV6-1; J gene: TRBJ2-6; CDR3 protein: CASSRDRGRRGGVLTF
V gene: TRBV20-1; J gene: TRBJ1-6; CDR3 protein: CSAQGQDNSPLHF
V gene: TRBV5-1; J gene: TRBJ2-2; CDR3 protein: CASSLGQTHTGELFF
V gene: TRBV19; J gene: TRBJ1-1; CDR3 protein: CASSPSTGLEAFF
V gene: TRBV19; J gene: TRBJ1-5; CDR3 protein: CASSPTTGTGNQPQHF
V gene: TRBV7-8; J gene: TRBJ1-2; CDR3 protein: CASSSGPLANYGYTF
V gene: TRBV7-6; J gene: TRBJ2-4; CDR3 protein: CASSPRGPAKNIQYF
V gene: TRBV29-1; J gene: TRBJ2-7; CDR3 protein: CSAVTSGYEQYF
V gene: TRBV20-1; J gene: TRBJ2-7; CDR3 protein: CSARPTPGTSGRAGEQYF
V gene: TRBV20-1; J gene: TRBJ2-7; CDR3 protein: CSARKDEQYF
V gene: TRBV5-8; J gene: TRBJ2-7; CDR3 protein: CASSSGLGTIYEQYF
V gene: TRBV30; J gene: TRBJ2-7; CDR3 protein: CAWSVPPAWREQLYEQYF
V gene: TRBV20-1; J gene: TRBJ2-5; CDR3 protein: CSAREGSGNQETQYF
V gene: TRBV6-1; J gene: TRBJ2-5; CDR3 protein: CASSKNWGLAAKETQYF
V gene: TRBV6-1; J gene: TRBJ2-7; CDR3 protein: CASSKTGTPYEQYF
V gene: TRBV12-3/TRBV12-4; J gene: TRBJ2-7; CDR3 protein: CASSPGLAGVDEQYF
V gene: TRBV6-2/TRBV6-3; J gene: TRBJ2-7; CDR3 protein: CASSYPGGYEQYF
V gene: TRBV6-2/TRBV6-3; J gene: TRBJ2-5; CDR3 protein: CASSSRTSGTTETQYF
V gene: TRBV2; J gene: TRBJ2-5; CDR3 protein: CASSEARQGAIRETQYF
V gene: TRBV11-2; J gene: TRBJ2-5; CDR3 protein: CASSLGAGGTQYF
V gene: TRBV12-5; J gene: TRBJ2-7; CDR3 protein: CASGNSGQGFYEQYF
V gene: TRBV28; J gene: TRBJ2-7; CDR3 protein: CASTESVGPYEQYF
V gene: TRBV12-3/TRBV12-4; J gene: TRBJ2-7; CDR3 protein: CASSKGLAGYEQYF
V gene: TRBV4-1; J gene: TRBJ2-7; CDR3 protein: CASSQETSGSYEQYF
V gene: TRBV12-3/TRBV12-4; J gene: TRBJ2-2; CDR3 protein: CASSSPTGELFF
V gene: TRBV27; J gene: TRBJ2-7; CDR3 protein: CASSPRGNNSPVGQYF
V gene: TRBV7-9; J gene: TRBJ2-2; CDR3 protein: CASSPPPQGTGELFF
V gene: TRBV11-2; J gene: TRBJ1-1; CDR3 protein: CASSLGPGYGTEAFF
V gene: TRBV4-2; J gene: TRBJ2-5; CDR3 protein: CASSQDRGVQETQYF
V gene: TRBV11-2; J gene: TRBJ1-6; CDR3 protein: CASSSRRDYNSPLHF
V gene: TRBV24-1; J gene: TRBJ1-1; CDR3 protein: CATSDGNRGPTEAFF
V gene: TRBV11-2; J gene: TRBJ2-7; CDR3 protein: CASSSTGTGAVEQYF
V gene: TRBV19; J gene: TRBJ2-7; CDR3 protein: CASSSYRGEQYF
V gene: TRBV20-1; J gene: TRBJ1-1; CDR3 protein: CSATGYTEAFF
V gene: TRBV5-6; J gene: TRBJ2-5; CDR3 protein: CASSLWGQQETQYF